This is a list of T cell receptor beta chains from one sample in a study of cytotoxic CD8 clonotypes in ibrutinib-treated CLL. This table comes from immunoSEQ multiplex PCR, and its TCRdb copy is limited to in-frame clones, with some not included. Counted here are 50,000 to 70,000 clones, nearly 55% occurring once; the ten biggest clones make up 24%. This specimen consisted of PBMCs, obtained at disease progression, from a patient treated with ibrutinib. The receptors stem from a human donor with chronic lymphocytic leukemia. The CDR3 runs from the conserved cysteine through the conserved F or W. A D gene is named only where the DNA matches it firmly. Clone size is given for some rows only: seen once, a few or many times, or a class if the clone is expanded.

j_call d_call clone_size v_call cdr3_nt cdr3_aa
TRBJ2-2 TRBD2 NA TRBV9 TGTGCCAGCAGCGACCGCCCGGGACTAGCGGGGGGGCCTAACACCGGGGAGCTGTTTTTT CASSDRPGLAGGPNTGELFF
TRBJ1-1 NA NA TRBV5-3 TGTGCCAGAAGCTTGGTTAGCGAGTGGGCGGTACAGGTCCATCAGGGGAGCACTGAAGCTTTCTTT CARSLVSEWAVQVHQGSTEAFF
TRBJ2-2 TRBD1 NA TRBV19 TGTGCCAGTAGCACCGGACAGGGGCAAACCGGGGAGCTGTTTTTT CASSTGQGQTGELFF
TRBJ2-3 NA few TRBV11-2 TGTGCCAGCAGCTTAGTCGGGGCAGATACGCAGTATTTT CASSLVGADTQYF
TRBJ2-7 NA NA TRBV28 TGTGCCAGCAGCACAACAGGGCGGAGCTCCTACGAGCAGTACTTC CASSTTGRSSYEQYF
TRBJ2-7 NA NA TRBV5-1 TGCGCCAGCAGCTTGGACGAACCCTACGAGCAGTACTTC CASSLDEPYEQYF
TRBJ2-7 TRBD2 NA TRBV9 TGTGCCAGCGCTCGGGAGGAGGATTACCACGAGCAGTACTTC CASAREEDYHEQYF
TRBJ2-1 NA few TRBV27 TGTGCCAGCAGATTTTTTTCAGGCAATCAGCAGTTCTTC CASRFFSGNQQFF
TRBJ1-2 NA NA TRBV5-6 TGTGCCAGCAGCTTGACAGAAGTCTATGGCTACACCTTC CASSLTEVYGYTF
TRBJ2-2 NA few TRBV7-8 TGTGCCAGCAGCTCATACAGGACCGCGGGGACCGGGGAGCTGTTTTTT CASSSYRTAGTGELFF
TRBJ1-2 TRBD1 NA TRBV30 TGTGCCTGGAGTGTAAGGGACAGGGGGCGATTTCACTATGGCTACACCTTC CAWSVRDRGRFHYGYTF
TRBJ2-3 NA NA TRBV7-9 TGTGTCAGCAGCTTATCAGCTAGCGCCAGCACAGATACGCAGTATTTT CVSSLSASASTDTQYF
TRBJ2-7 NA NA TRBV6-5 TGTGCCAGCAGTTTCTGGGGGGAGCAGTACTTC CASSFWGEQYF
TRBJ2-1 NA NA TRBV6-5 TGTGCCAGCAGTTACCTACCCTGGCAGGGTGGCGATGAGCAGTTCTTC CASSYLPWQGGDEQFF
TRBJ1-2 TRBD1 once TRBV18 TGTGCCAGCTCACCCCTCTCTAGGGGACAGGGGAACTATGGCTACACCTTC CASSPLSRGQGNYGYTF
TRBJ1-1 TRBD1 few TRBV18 TGTGCCAGCTCACCACCGAACAGGGGGCTGTCGGGGAACACTGAAGCTTTCTTT CASSPPNRGLSGNTEAFF
TRBJ1-2 NA NA TRBV5-5 TGTGCCAGCAAAACAGGGCCATCGGGGATTACTATTGGTGGCTACACCTTC CASKTGPSGITIGGYTF
TRBJ2-7 NA few TRBV9 TGTGCCAGCAGCGTAGGGTCGGATCCGCAGTACTTC CASSVGSDPQYF
TRBJ1-1 NA NA TRBV18 TGTGCCAGCTCACCACGTTCGACCAGAACGGTTACTGAAGCTTTCTTT CASSPRSTRTVTEAFF
TRBJ1-2 NA few TRBV29-1 TGCAGCGTGGGGACTCTTTCCTATGGCTACACCTTC CSVGTLSYGYTF
TRBJ2-7 NA NA TRBV6-5 TGTGCCAGCAGCCGGGTCCGGACTTACGAGCAGTACTTC CASSRVRTYEQYF
TRBJ1-1 NA NA TRBV7-9 TGCGCCAGCAGCCAACCGACAGGACAGAACACTGAAGCTTTCTTT CASSQPTGQNTEAFF
TRBJ2-1 TRBD2 many TRBV7-9 TGTGCCAGAAGCTTGGCCACCAGCGGGAAACACGAGGATGAGCAGTTCTTC CARSLATSGKHEDEQFF
TRBJ2-7 TRBD1 NA TRBV27 TGTGCCAGCAGTTTATCGATGGGACAGGGTTTCTACGAGCAGTACTTC CASSLSMGQGFYEQYF
TRBJ2-5 NA NA TRBV5-1 TGCGCCAGCAGCTTGTGGGCCAGTCAAGAGACCCAGTACTTC CASSLWASQETQYF
TRBJ2-7 NA NA TRBV11-2 TGTGCCAGCAGCCTACAGGGTTTGAGTTCCTACGAGCAGTACTTC CASSLQGLSSYEQYF
TRBJ1-2 NA NA TRBV13 TGTGCCAGCAGCTTAGCCTCTTACTATGGCTACACCTTC CASSLASYYGYTF
TRBJ1-1 NA NA TRBV18 TGTGCCAGCTCACCAGTCTCGGGAATGAACACTGAAGCTTTCTTT CASSPVSGMNTEAFF
TRBJ1-1 NA once TRBV9 TGTGCCAGCAGCGTAGAGCTGGCGAACACTGAAGCTTTCTTT CASSVELANTEAFF
TRBJ2-1 NA NA TRBV9 TGTGCCAGCAGCGTAGCCTCGGGCCCGGCCTACAATGAGCAGTTCTTC CASSVASGPAYNEQFF
TRBJ2-7 TRBD2 few TRBV28 TGTGCCAGCAGTTTATCCGGGACTAGTTGGGCGATCGGCGAGCAGTACTTC CASSLSGTSWAIGEQYF
TRBJ2-7 NA NA TRBV25-1 TGTGCCAGCAGTGAATATTGGTCTGGGCAGACTTACGAGCAGTACTTC CASSEYWSGQTYEQYF
TRBJ2-5 NA NA TRBV5-1 TGCGCCAGCAGCTTGCGGGGTAACCAAGAGACCCAGTACTTC CASSLRGNQETQYF
TRBJ2-7 NA NA TRBV30 TGTGCCTGGAGTGACTACTGGATAAGCTCCTACGAGCAGTACTTC CAWSDYWISSYEQYF
TRBJ1-1 NA NA TRBV7-6 TGTGCCAGCAGCCGCTCAGGGTACACTGAAGCTTTCTTT CASSRSGYTEAFF
TRBJ1-1 NA NA TRBV10-3 TGTGCCATCAGTGGGGGGGAGAACACTGAAGCTTTCTTT CAISGGENTEAFF
TRBJ1-5 NA NA TRBV7-9 TGTGCCAGCAGCCATGAGGGGGACGCTCAGCCCCAGCATTTT CASSHEGDAQPQHF
TRBJ2-7 TRBD2 few TRBV6-5 TGTGCCAGCAGTTCGGGACTAGCGGTAGAGCAGTACTTC CASSSGLAVEQYF
TRBJ2-7 TRBD1 NA TRBV5-1 TGCGCCAGCAGCCAGGGGGACTCCTACGAGCAGTACTTC CASSQGDSYEQYF